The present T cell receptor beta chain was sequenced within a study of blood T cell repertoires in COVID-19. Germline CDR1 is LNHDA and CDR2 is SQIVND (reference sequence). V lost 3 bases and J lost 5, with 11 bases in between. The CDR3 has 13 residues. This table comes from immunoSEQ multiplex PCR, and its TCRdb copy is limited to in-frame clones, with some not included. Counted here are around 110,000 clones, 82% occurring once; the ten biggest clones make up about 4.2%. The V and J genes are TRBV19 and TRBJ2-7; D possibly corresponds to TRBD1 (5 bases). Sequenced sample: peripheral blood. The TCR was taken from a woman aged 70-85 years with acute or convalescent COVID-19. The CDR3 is CASSIRGSNEQYF. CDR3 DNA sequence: TGTGCCAGTAGTATTAGGGGCAGCAACGAGCAGTACTTC.